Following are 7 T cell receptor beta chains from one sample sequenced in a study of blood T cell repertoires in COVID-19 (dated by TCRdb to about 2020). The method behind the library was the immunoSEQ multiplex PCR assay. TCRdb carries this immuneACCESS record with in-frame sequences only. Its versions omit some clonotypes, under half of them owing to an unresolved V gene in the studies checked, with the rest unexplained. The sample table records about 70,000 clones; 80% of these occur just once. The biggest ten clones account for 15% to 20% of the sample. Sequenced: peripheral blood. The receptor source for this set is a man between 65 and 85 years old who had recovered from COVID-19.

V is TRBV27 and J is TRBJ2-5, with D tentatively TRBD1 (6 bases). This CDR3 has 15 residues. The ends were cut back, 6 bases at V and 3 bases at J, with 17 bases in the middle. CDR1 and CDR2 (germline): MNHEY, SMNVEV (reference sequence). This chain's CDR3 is CASRKRGGQKETQYF. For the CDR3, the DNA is TGTGCCAGCAGGAAGCGAGGGGGTCAGAAAGAGACCCAGTACTTC.

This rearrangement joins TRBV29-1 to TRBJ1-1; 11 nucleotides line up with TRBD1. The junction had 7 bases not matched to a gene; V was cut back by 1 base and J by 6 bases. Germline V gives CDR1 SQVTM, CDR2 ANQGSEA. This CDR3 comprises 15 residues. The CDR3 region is CSVEVLGQGAAEAFF. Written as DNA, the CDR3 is TGCAGCGTTGAAGTACTTGGACAGGGGGCAGCTGAAGCTTTCTTT.

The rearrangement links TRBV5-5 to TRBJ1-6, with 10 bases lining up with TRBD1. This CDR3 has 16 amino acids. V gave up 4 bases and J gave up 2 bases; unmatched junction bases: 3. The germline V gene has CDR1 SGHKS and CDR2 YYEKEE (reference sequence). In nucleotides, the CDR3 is TGTGCCAGCAGCCTGGGACAGGGGACCTATAATTCACCCCTCCACTTT. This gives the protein CASSLGQGTYNSPLHF.

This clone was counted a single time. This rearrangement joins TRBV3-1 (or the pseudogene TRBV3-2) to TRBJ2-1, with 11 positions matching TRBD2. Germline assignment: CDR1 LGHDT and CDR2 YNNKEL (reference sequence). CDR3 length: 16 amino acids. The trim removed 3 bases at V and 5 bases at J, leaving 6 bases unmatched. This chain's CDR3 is CASSQNLAGGNNEQFF. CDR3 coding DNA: TGTGCCAGCAGCCAGAATCTAGCGGGGGGTAACAATGAGCAGTTCTTC.

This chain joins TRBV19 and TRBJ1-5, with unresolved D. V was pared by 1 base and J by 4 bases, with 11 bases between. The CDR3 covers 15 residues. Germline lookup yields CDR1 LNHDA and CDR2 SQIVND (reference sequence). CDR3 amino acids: CASSIGEGWNQPQHF. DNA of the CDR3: TGTGCCAGTAGTATAGGTGAGGGTTGGAATCAGCCCCAGCATTTT.

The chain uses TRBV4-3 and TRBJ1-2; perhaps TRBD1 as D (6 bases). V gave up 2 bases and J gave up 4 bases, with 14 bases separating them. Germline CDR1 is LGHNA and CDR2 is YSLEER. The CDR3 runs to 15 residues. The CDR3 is CASSQTTGSGYGYTF. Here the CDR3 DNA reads TGCGCCAGCAGCCAAACAACAGGGTCCGGCTATGGCTACACCTTC.

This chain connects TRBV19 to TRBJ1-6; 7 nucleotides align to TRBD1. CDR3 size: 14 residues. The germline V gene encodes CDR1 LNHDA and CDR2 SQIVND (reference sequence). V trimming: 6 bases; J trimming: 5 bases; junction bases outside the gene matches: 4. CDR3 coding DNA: TGTGCCAGTAGAGCTGACAGGGATAATTCACCCCTCCACTTT. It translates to CASRADRDNSPLHF.